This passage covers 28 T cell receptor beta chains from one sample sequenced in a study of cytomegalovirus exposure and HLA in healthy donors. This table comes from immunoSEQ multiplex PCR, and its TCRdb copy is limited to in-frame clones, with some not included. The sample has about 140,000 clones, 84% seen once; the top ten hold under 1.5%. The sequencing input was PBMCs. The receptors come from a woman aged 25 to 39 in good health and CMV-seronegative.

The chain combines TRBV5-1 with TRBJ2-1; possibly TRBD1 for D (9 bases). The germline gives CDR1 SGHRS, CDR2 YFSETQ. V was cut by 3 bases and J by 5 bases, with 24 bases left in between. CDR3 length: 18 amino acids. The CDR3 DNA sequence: TGCGCCAGCAGCTCCGGGAGGGGGACAGGGTCTTCCGACAATGAGCAGTTCTTC. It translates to CASSSGRGTGSSDNEQFF.

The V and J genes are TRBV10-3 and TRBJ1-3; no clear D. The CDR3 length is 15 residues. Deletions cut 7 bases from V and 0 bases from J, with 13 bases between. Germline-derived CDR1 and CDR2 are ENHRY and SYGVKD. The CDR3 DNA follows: TGTGCCATCAATGGGCCCGCCAGCTCTGGAAACACCATATATTTT. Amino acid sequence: CAINGPASSGNTIYF.

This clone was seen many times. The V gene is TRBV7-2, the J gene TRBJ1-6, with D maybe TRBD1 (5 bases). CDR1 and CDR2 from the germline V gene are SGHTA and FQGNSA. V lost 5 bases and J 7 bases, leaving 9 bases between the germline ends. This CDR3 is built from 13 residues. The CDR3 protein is CASSPWTNSPLHF. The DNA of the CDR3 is TGTGCCAGCAGCCCCTGGACAAATTCACCCCTCCACTTT.

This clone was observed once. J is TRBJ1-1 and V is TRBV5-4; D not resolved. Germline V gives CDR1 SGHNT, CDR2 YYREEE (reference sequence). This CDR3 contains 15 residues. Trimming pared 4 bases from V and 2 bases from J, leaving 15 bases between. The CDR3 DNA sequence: TGTGCCAGCAGCCCCTTCCGGGTTTTAAACACTGAAGCTTTCTTT. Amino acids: CASSPFRVLNTEAFF.

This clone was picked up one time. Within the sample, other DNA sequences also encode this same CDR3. Written as DNA, the CDR3 is TGTGCCAGCTCACCCCGAGGGGGAGAGACCCAGTACTTC. It specifies CASSPRGGETQYF. This chain uses TRBV18 with TRBJ2-5; a weak D match, TRBD1 (6 bases). Trimming shortened V by 3 bases and J by 4 bases, and 9 bases separated the two germline ends. This CDR3 is built from 13 residues. Germline V gene sequence: CDR1 KGHSH, CDR2 LQKENI.

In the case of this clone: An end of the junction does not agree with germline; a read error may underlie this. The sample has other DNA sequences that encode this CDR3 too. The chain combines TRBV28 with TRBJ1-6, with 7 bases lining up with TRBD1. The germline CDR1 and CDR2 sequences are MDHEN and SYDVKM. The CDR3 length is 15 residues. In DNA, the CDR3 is TGTGCCAGCAGTTCGTCAGGGGGATATAATTCACCCCTCCATTTT. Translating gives CASSSSGGYNSPLHF.

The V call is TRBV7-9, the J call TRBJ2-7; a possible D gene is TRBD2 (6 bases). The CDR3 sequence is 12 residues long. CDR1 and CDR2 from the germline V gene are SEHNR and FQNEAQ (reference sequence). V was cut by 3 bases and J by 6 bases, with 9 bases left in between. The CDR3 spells CASSLGGTEQYF. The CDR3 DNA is TGTGCCAGCAGCTTGGGAGGAACCGAGCAGTACTTC.

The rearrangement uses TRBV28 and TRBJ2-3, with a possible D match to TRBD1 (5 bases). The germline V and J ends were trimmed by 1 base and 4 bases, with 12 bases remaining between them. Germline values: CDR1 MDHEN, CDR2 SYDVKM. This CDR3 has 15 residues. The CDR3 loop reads CASSLSYPRADTQYF. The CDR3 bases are TGTGCCAGCAGTTTATCATATCCCAGGGCAGATACGCAGTATTTT.

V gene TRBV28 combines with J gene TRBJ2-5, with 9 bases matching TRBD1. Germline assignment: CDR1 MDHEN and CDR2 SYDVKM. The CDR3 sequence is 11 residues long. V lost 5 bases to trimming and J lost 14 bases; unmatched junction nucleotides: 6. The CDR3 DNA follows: TGTGCCAGCAGTATCCGGGACAGGGTATACTTC. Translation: CASSIRDRVYF.

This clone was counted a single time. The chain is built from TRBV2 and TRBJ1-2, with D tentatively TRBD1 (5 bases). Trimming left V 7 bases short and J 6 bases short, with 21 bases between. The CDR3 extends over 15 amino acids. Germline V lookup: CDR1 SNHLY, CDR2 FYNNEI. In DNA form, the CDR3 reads TGTGCCAGCACAAAGATTGGGGGAGGGCGCCATGGCTACACCTTC. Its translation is CASTKIGGGRHGYTF.

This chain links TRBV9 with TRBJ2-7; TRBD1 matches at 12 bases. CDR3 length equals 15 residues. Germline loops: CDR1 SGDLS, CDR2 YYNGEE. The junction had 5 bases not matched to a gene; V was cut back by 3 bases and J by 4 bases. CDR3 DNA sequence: TGTGCCAGCAGCGAGGGACAGGGGGCTTTTTACGAGCAGTACTTC. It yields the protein CASSEGQGAFYEQYF.

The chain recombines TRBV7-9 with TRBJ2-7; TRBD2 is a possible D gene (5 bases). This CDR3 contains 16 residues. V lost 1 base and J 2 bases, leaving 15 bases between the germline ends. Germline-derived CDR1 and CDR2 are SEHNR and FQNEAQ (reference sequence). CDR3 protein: CASSLVTEEGTYEQYF. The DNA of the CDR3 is TGTGCCAGCAGCTTAGTCACAGAAGAGGGTACCTACGAGCAGTACTTC.

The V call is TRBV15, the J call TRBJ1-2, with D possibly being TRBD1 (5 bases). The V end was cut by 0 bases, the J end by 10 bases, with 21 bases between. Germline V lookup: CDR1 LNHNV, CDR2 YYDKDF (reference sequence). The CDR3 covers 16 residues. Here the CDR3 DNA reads TGTGCCACCAGCAGAGAGGGGGGAGGTGGACGGAGAGTCTACACCTTC. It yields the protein CATSREGGGGRRVYTF.

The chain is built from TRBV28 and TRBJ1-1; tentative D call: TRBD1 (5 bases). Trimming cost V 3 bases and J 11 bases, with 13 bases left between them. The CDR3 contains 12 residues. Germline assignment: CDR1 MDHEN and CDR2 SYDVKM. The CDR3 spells CASSFGQGWAFF. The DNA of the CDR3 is TGTGCCAGCAGTTTTGGCCAGGGTTGGGCTTTCTTT.

In DNA form, the CDR3 reads TGTGCCAGCAGTGTGATGACTGTGAACACTGAAGCTTTCTTT. It specifies CASSVMTVNTEAFF. This rearrangement joins TRBV2 to TRBJ1-1; D is unresolved. Germline CDR1 and CDR2: SNHLY and FYNNEI. The ends were cut back, 4 bases at V and 0 bases at J, with 9 bases in the middle. CDR3 length: 14 residues.

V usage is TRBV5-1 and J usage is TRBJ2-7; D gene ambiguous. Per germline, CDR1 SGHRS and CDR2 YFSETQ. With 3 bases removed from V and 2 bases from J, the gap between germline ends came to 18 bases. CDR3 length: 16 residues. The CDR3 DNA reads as TGCGCCAGCAGCTCTCTGGATGGGCAGATAACCTACGAGCAGTACTTC. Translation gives CASSSLDGQITYEQYF.

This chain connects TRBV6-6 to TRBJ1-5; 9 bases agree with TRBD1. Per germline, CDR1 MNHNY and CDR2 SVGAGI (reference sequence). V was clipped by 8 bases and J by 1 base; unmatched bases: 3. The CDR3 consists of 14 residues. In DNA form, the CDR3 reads TGTGCCAGCCAGGGACAGGGAAGCAATCAGCCCCAGCATTTT. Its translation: CASQGQGSNQPQHF.

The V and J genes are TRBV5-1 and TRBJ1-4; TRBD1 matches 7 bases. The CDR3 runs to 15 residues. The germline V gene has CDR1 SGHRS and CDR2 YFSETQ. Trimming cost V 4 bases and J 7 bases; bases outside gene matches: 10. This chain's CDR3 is CASSPGQLRGEKLFF. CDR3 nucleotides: TGCGCCAGCAGCCCGGGACAGCTGAGGGGTGAAAAACTGTTTTTT.

This chain's CDR3 is CASSSMTGGMNTEAFF. CDR3 sequence (DNA): TGCGCCAGCAGCTCAATGACAGGGGGCATGAACACTGAAGCTTTCTTT. This chain connects TRBV5-1 to TRBJ1-1, with 10 bases matching TRBD1. Germline trimming cut 3 bases from V and 0 bases from J; bases unmatched to any gene: 5. Germline-derived CDR1 and CDR2 are SGHRS and YFSETQ. The CDR3 covers 16 residues. Full variable domain (rest looked up from reference TRBV5-1 and TRBJ1-1): KAGVTQTPRYLIKTRGQQVTLSCSPISGHRSVSWYQQTPGQGLQFLFEYFSETQRNKGNFPGRFSGRQFSNSRSEMNVSTLELGDSALYLCASSSMTGGMNTEAFFGQGTRLTVV.

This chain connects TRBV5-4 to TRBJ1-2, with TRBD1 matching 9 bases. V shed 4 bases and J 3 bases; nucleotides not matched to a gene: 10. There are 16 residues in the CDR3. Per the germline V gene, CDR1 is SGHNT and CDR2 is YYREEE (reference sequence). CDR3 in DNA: TGTGCCAGCAGCAGAAAGGACAGGGGAATTGACTATGGCTACACCTTC. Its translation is CASSRKDRGIDYGYTF.

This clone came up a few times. CDR3 DNA sequence: TGTGCCAGCTCAGACAGGCCAGGGGAGCTGTTTTTT. It yields the protein CASSDRPGELFF. This chain connects TRBV18 to TRBJ2-2; D is perhaps TRBD1 (6 bases). Germline loops: CDR1 KGHSH, CDR2 LQKENI. V lost 5 bases and J 8 bases, leaving 9 bases between the germline ends. This CDR3 comprises 12 residues.

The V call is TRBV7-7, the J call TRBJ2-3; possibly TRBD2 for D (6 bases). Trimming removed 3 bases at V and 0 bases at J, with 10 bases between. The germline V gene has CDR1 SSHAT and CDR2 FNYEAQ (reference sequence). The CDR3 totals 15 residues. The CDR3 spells CASSFSGKSTDTQYF. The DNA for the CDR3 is TGTGCCAGCAGCTTTAGCGGAAAAAGCACAGATACGCAGTATTTT. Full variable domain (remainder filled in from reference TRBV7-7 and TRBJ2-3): GAGVSQSPRYKVTKRGQDVTLRCDPISSHATLYWYQQALGQGPEFLTYFNYEAQPDKSGLPSDRFSAERPEGSISTLTIQRTEQRDSAMYRCASSFSGKSTDTQYFGPGTRLTVL.

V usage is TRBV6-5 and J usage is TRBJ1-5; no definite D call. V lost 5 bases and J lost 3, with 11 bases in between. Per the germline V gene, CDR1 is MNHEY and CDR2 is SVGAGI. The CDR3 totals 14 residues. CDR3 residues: CASSIGRDNQPQHF. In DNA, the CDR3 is TGTGCCAGCAGTATTGGACGGGACAATCAGCCCCAGCATTTT.

The CDR3 region is CASRHSGQRDTEAFF. For the CDR3, the DNA is TGTGCCAGCAGACACTCGGGACAGCGGGACACTGAAGCTTTCTTT. This chain joins TRBV6-6 and TRBJ1-1; TRBD1 aligns across 7 bases. The CDR3 extends over 15 amino acids. J lost 3 bases, V lost 6 bases, and 10 bases had no gene match. Germline CDR1 is MNHNY and CDR2 is SVGAGI (reference sequence).

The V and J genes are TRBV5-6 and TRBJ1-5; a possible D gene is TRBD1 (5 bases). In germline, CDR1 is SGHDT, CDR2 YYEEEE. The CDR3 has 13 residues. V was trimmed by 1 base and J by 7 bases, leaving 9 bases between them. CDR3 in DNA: TGTGCCAGCAGCTTGTTGCAGGGACAGCCCCAGCATTTT. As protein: CASSLLQGQPQHF.

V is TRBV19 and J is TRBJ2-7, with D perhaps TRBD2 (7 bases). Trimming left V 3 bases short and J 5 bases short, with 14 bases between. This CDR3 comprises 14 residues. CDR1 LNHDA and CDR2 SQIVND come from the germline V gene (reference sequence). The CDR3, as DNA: TGTGCCAGTAGTATCGCCGGGGGGCCTAACGAGCAGTACTTC. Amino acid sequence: CASSIAGGPNEQYF.

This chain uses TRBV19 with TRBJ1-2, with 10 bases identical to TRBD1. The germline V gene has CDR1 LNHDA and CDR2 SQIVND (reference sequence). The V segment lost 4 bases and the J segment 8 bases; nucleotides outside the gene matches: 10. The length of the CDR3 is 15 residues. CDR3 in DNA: TGTGCCAGTAGTAACCGGGACAGGGGCCTTTGGGGCTACACCTTC. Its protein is CASSNRDRGLWGYTF.

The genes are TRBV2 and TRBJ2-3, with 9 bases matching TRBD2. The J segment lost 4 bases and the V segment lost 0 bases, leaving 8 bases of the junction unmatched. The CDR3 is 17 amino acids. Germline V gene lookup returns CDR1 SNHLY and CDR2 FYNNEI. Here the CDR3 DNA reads TGTGCCAGCAGTGAAGCTCCTGGCGGGGGGGCGGCAGATACGCAGTATTTT. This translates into CASSEAPGGGAADTQYF.